This T cell receptor (beta chain) is drawn from a study of T cell responses to AZD1222 COVID-19 vaccine. Overall study findings and caveats: Seropositivity was recorded at baseline in only a handful of AZD1222 recipients. The CD4 TCRs associated with vaccination extended across spike and predominated at 160-218 and 743-854. Clonal diversity was possibly underestimated, and white British individuals and females predominated among donors.

Using immunoSEQ multiplex PCR, the repertoire was profiled, and TCRdb retains in-frame clones only, with some absent. Of about 150,000 clones in the sample, approximately 90% were seen once. This clone was seen at least ten times. Antigen unknown. Specimen: peripheral blood, collected on day 0 of AZD1222 vaccination. The receptor comes from an adult in good health.

The CDR3 spells CSASREGRWTEAFF. As DNA, the CDR3 is TGCAGTGCCAGTCGGGAGGGGCGATGGACTGAAGCTTTCTTT. The rearrangement joins TRBV20-1 to TRBJ1-1, with TRBD1 as a possible D gene (5 bases). The CDR3 loop spans 14 amino acids. The V gene's germline CDR1 is DFQATT and CDR2 SNEGSKA (reference sequence). The ends were cut back, 6 bases at V and 5 bases at J, with 19 bases in the middle.